This T cell receptor beta chain comes out of a study of T cells in Graves' hyperthyroidism and ophthalmopathy. Whole-study context: The initial diagnosis was the point when peripheral blood was collected, ahead of any treatment.

The source material, RNA transcripts, was used to amplify TCR beta CDR3 regions. The HTBI primer set was used in a first-round RT-PCR of the TCR CDR3. TCRdb used MiXCR to reprocess the multiplex PCR reads, holding one entry per CDR3 protein. The sample includes around 56,000 distinct CDR3 sequences, roughly 49% of them seen just once. General study points: Ophthalmopathy prediction by the model preceded onset by a median about 6.8 months. Blood also contained most expanded thyroid clonotypes above 0.001. Researchers report that a 13 V-J model separated ophthalmopathy from stable hyperthyroidism.

The germline V gene has CDR1 MDHEN and CDR2 SYDVKM. This CDR3 contains 17 residues. The germline V and J ends were trimmed by 2 bases and 0 bases, with 14 bases remaining between them. On this clonotype: Its specificity is not known. Since no conserved phenylalanine or tryptophan closes the CDR3, a read error is the likely cause.

The sequenced material came from blood. This chain links TRBV28 with TRBJ1-5; a weak D match, TRBD1 (6 bases). The TCR sequence derives from a woman aged 30 to 39 with Graves' ophthalmopathy. The CDR3 loop reads CASSLLRGHYSNQPQHS. The CDR3, as DNA: TGTGCCAGCAGTTTACTCAGGGGACACTATAGCAATCAGCCCCAGCATTCT.